This is a list of T cell receptor beta chains from one sample in a study of blood T cell repertoires in COVID-19. The protocol was immunoSEQ multiplex PCR, while the TCRdb copy is restricted to in-frame clones and leaves out a portion. In the table there are tens of thousands of clones, approximately 78% of which are singletons. The sample taken for sequencing was peripheral blood. Source of these receptors: a human donor in a cohort sampled during active COVID-19. Both conserved end residues are part of each CDR3. A D gene is named only where the DNA matches it firmly. The size field is filled for only some rows; it gives once, few, many or a size class.

CDR3 protein,CDR3 DNA,D gene,V gene,J gene,clone size
CASRSSGGETQYF,TGTGCCAGCAGATCTAGCGGGGGAGAGACCCAGTACTTC,TRBD2,TRBV2,TRBJ2-5,few
CASSGTGAYEQYF,TGTGCCAGCAGCGGGACAGGGGCGTACGAGCAGTACTTC,TRBD1,TRBV2,TRBJ2-7,.
CASTRRASGSSTDTQYF,TGTGCCAGCACGAGAAGGGCTAGCGGGTCTAGCACAGATACGCAGTATTTT,TRBD2,TRBV2,TRBJ2-3,once
CASSGYRVSENTEAFF,TGTGCCAGTAGTGGTTACAGGGTTAGCGAGAACACTGAAGCTTTCTTT,.,TRBV19,TRBJ1-1,.
CASSLGGTGGGETQYF,TGCGCCAGCAGCTTGGGAGGGACAGGGGGCGGCGAGACCCAGTACTTC,TRBD1,TRBV5-1,TRBJ2-5,.
CASSAPRDWFSNQPQHF,TGTGCCAGCAGCGCCCCCCGGGACTGGTTTAGCAATCAGCCCCAGCATTTT,.,TRBV7-8,TRBJ1-5,many
CASSKGQYQETQYF,TGTGCCAGCAGCAAGGGACAGTACCAAGAGACCCAGTACTTC,TRBD1,TRBV11-2,TRBJ2-5,.
CASSLTYGAGGDNEQFF,TGTGCCAGCAGTTTAACCTATGGGGCGGGGGGTGACAATGAGCAGTTCTTC,TRBD2,TRBV28,TRBJ2-1,.
CASSIVGTGNYGYTF,TGTGCCAGTAGTATAGTCGGGACAGGAAACTATGGCTACACCTTC,TRBD1,TRBV19,TRBJ1-2,few
CAISEGAGSSSYNEQFF,TGTGCCATCAGTGAGGGGGCAGGGTCGAGCTCCTACAATGAGCAGTTCTTC,.,TRBV10-3,TRBJ2-1,.
CASSLGLTSGGTDTQYF,TGTGCTAGCAGCTTAGGATTGACTAGCGGGGGCACAGATACGCAGTATTTT,TRBD2,TRBV7-7,TRBJ2-3,.
CASSLPPFDEQFF,TGTGCCAGCAGCTTACCTCCGTTCGATGAGCAGTTCTTC,.,TRBV7-8,TRBJ2-1,.
CSAETDSQYF,TGCAGTGCTGAGACAGACTCCCAGTATTTT,.,TRBV20-1,TRBJ2-3,.
CASSLATGAFSGYTF,TGTGCCAGCAGTCTGGCGACAGGGGCCTTCTCTGGCTACACCTTC,TRBD1,TRBV27,TRBJ1-2,.
CAQGASGGGTDTQYF,TGTGCCCAAGGGGCCAGCGGGGGGGGCACAGATACGCAGTATTTT,TRBD2,TRBV2,TRBJ2-3,.
CASSKSGTGPDQPQHF,TGTGCCAGCAGCAAAAGCGGCACCGGCCCGGATCAGCCCCAGCATTTT,.,TRBV21-1,TRBJ1-5,.
CASSPFSGFPSYEQYF,TGTGCCAGCAGCCCTTTCTCAGGGTTCCCTTCCTACGAGCAGTACTTC,.,TRBV14,TRBJ2-7,.
CASSSTGLNTEAFF,TGTGCCAGCTCATCGACAGGGCTGAACACTGAAGCTTTCTTT,TRBD1,TRBV18,TRBJ1-1,.
CASSADRGLGEKLFF,TGTGCCAGCTCAGCCGACAGGGGGCTCGGTGAAAAACTGTTTTTT,TRBD1,TRBV18,TRBJ1-4,once
CASSPRVRTEAFF,TGTGCCAGTAGTCCCCGAGTACGGACTGAAGCTTTCTTT,.,TRBV19,TRBJ1-1,.
CASSVTQGGSTDTQYF,TGTGCCAGCAGCGTTACACAGGGTGGGAGCACAGATACGCAGTATTTT,.,TRBV9,TRBJ2-3,.
CAISVGQGDGYTF,TGTGCCATCAGCGTGGGACAGGGGGATGGCTACACCTTC,TRBD1,TRBV10-3,TRBJ1-2,.
CVLGRGNYGYTF,TGTGTCCTGGGAAGGGGCAACTATGGCTACACCTTC,.,TRBV21-1,TRBJ1-2,.
CASSPGQAQPQHF,TGTGCCAGCAGTCCTGGACAGGCCCAGCCCCAGCATTTT,TRBD1,TRBV12-3/TRBV12-4,TRBJ1-5,.
CASKRTSSNEQFF,TGTGCCAGCAAAAGGACTAGCAGCAATGAGCAGTTCTTC,TRBD2,TRBV2,TRBJ2-1,.
CASSQDTSGGAREQFF,TGTGCCAGCAGCCAAGATACTAGCGGGGGGGCCAGGGAGCAGTTCTTC,TRBD2,TRBV14,TRBJ2-1,.
CASSPPTVLETQYF,TGTGCCAGCTCACCACCTACTGTGTTGGAGACCCAGTACTTC,.,TRBV18,TRBJ2-5,.
CASSDGGDEQFF,TGTGCCAGCAGTGACGGGGGAGATGAGCAGTTCTTC,.,TRBV12-3/TRBV12-4,TRBJ2-1,.
CASSATGASEKLFF,TGTGCCAGCAGCGCGACAGGGGCTAGTGAAAAACTGTTTTTT,TRBD1,TRBV2,TRBJ1-4,.
CAWKGLIFTDTQYF,TGTGCCTGGAAGGGACTGATATTCACAGATACGCAGTATTTT,.,TRBV30,TRBJ2-3,once
CASSFSSAGPSTGELFF,TGCGCCAGCAGTTTCTCCTCGGCAGGGCCAAGCACCGGGGAGCTGTTTTTT,.,TRBV5-1,TRBJ2-2,.
CASSPLVGGPLETQYF,TGTGCCAGCTCACCACTGGTGGGGGGGCCTTTGGAGACCCAGTACTTC,.,TRBV18,TRBJ2-5,.
CASSQRTGLGANVLTF,TGTGCCAGCAGCCAGAGGACAGGCCTCGGGGCCAACGTCCTGACTTTC,TRBD1,TRBV4-2,TRBJ2-6,.
CASSETGVQGNEQFF,TGTGCCAGCAGTGAAACAGGGGTACAAGGGAATGAGCAGTTCTTC,TRBD1,TRBV2,TRBJ2-1,once
CATSDSNGEGTLDNEQFF,TGTGCCACCAGTGATTCCAATGGGGAGGGGACCCTGGACAATGAGCAGTTCTTC,TRBD2,TRBV24-1,TRBJ2-1,.